Reported below is one T cell receptor beta chain. This clonotype has ten or more counts. This receptor's antigen is unknown. No base quality information exists; no much larger clone differs at one position. V loses 5 bases of germline sequence and J loses 0 bases, and the interval between the two ends is 25 bases. The CDR3 starts with the cysteine, ends with the phenylalanine, and has 19 residues. This entry keeps only the CDR3 DNA: 57 bases, framed from base 1. CDR1 and CDR2, looked up from the germline V gene (reference sequence), are SGHNT and YYREEE. The patients picked for sequencing were ones in whom flow cytometry had shown an expansion of CD8+CD57+ cells. Severe acquired aplastic anemia was diagnosed in all patients according to International Study of Aplastic Anemia and Agranulocytosis and Camitta criteria. Patients had received no therapy at the time of blood sampling. TCR repertoires of sorted CD4+ and CD8+ blood T cells from severe aplastic anemia patients and healthy subjects were deep-sequenced in the study. In the USA, patient enrollment took place under clinicaltrials.gov protocols 00001620, 01623167, 00001397, 00071045, 00081523 and 00961064. Ficoll-Paque density gradient centrifugation was used to isolate peripheral blood mononuclear cells. CD4+ and CD8+ T cells were sorted by FACS or magnetic beads before DNA extraction.

Genomic DNA was used as template for profiling of TCR beta VDJ combinations and CDR3 sequences. An Illumina HiSeq 2000 was the platform used for TCR repertoire sequencing. Per the authors' processing: Repertoire assessment relied on Simpson's diversity index, CDR3 size and DJ length profiles, and TRBV/TRBJ rearrangement plots. The immunodominant clone was defined as the most abundant DNA sequence in deep sequencing data. CDR3 amino acid sequences were screened for sharing across subjects and compared with published repertoires and the VDJdb database. TCRdb reanalyzed the raw reads on its own, using fastp at Q25 for trimming and MiXCR for clone calling, and kept in-frame beta chains. Duplicate CDR3 protein sequences are folded into a single record with the most common DNA and genes. The V and J calls reflect TCRdb's pipeline rather than the authors' work. The sample table shows 400,000 to 600,000 distinct CDR3 sequences, and under 40% are seen once. The ten biggest clones cover nearly 0.85% of the sample.

The source of the sample is a study of CD8+CD57+ T cells in acquired aplastic anemia (dated by TCRdb to 2016 to 2019). Study-level background: On average, sorted CD4+ and CD8+ cells yielded approximately 3 ug of extracted DNA, with a range of about 0.17 to 27.4 ug. A CD8+CD57+ expansion meant a frequency higher than the mean frequency seen in healthy subjects.

The paper as a whole reports these results and caveats: No significant difference in CD8+ Simpson's diversity was found between patients and healthy controls (P=0.060). Some 30 CD8+ CDR3 sequences were shared between patients and controls but appeared highly expressed in patients and within their immunodominant clones.

Material: sorted CD4+, CD8+, or CD8+CD57+ T cells (not recorded which) from PBMCs. This TCR was recovered from a human donor with aplastic anemia. The chain employs TRBV5-4 and TRBJ2-3; the D gene lacks a confident call. This receptor carries the CDR3 CASSMAWWKAETSTDTQYF. The sequence in DNA is TGTGCCAGCAGTATGGCGTGGTGGAAGGCGGAAACTAGCACAGATACGCAGTATTTT.